Each of the 28 T cell receptor beta chains below was sequenced from the same sample in a study of blood T cell repertoires in COVID-19. Sequencing used immunoSEQ multiplex PCR; TCRdb keeps in-frame clones, though not all of them. The profile shows 90,000 to 120,000 clones, about 90% of them singletons. Input material: peripheral blood. These receptors were taken from a man aged 45-65 years with acute or convalescent COVID-19.

The chain joins TRBV5-1 to TRBJ2-7; 8 bases align to TRBD1. The ends lost 2 bases at V and 4 bases at J; junction bases unmatched: 2. In germline, CDR1 is SGHRS, CDR2 YFSETQ. This CDR3 is 13 amino acids long. CDR3 amino acids: CASSLRDRYEQYF. Here the CDR3 DNA reads TGCGCCAGCAGCTTAAGGGACAGGTACGAGCAGTACTTC.

CDR3 protein: CASSRGGRPDYGYTF. DNA of the CDR3: TGTGCCAGCAGCCGCGGGGGGCGCCCGGACTATGGCTACACCTTC. V and J are TRBV3-1 (or the pseudogene TRBV3-2) and TRBJ1-2, with D maybe TRBD1 (6 bases). This CDR3 is built from 15 residues. Trimming removed 4 bases at V and 3 bases at J, with 15 bases between. Germline V CDR1 and CDR2: LGHDT, YNNKEL (reference sequence).

The rearrangement joins TRBV7-9 to TRBJ2-1; 13 nucleotides agree with TRBD2. V gave up 1 base and J gave up 0 bases; unmatched junction bases: 6. The germline gives CDR1 SEHNR, CDR2 FQNEAQ (reference sequence). The CDR3 sequence is 19 residues long. The CDR3 sequence: CASSLDGLAGAISYNEQFF. DNA of the CDR3: TGTGCCAGCAGCTTAGATGGACTAGCGGGAGCGATCTCCTACAATGAGCAGTTCTTC.

In nucleotides, the CDR3 is TGTGCCAGTAGTATAGGGCAGACTCGTCCTGGGGCCAACGTCCTGACTTTC. This sequence encodes CASSIGQTRPGANVLTF. This chain uses TRBV19 with TRBJ2-6; the D is unclear. Trimming left V 1 base short and J 2 bases short, with 12 bases between. In germline, CDR1 is LNHDA, CDR2 SQIVND (reference sequence). This CDR3 spans 17 amino acids.

The chain employs TRBV3-1 (or the pseudogene TRBV3-2) and TRBJ2-1; 12 nucleotides agree with TRBD2. CDR1 and CDR2 from the germline V gene are LGHDT and YNNKEL (reference sequence). CDR3 length: 16 residues. With 5 bases clipped from V and 7 bases from J, the junction kept 9 bases outside the gene matches. CDR3 DNA: TGTGCCAGCAGCATTCCTAGCGGGAGGGCCAGGAATGAGCAGTTCTTC. Amino acid sequence: CASSIPSGRARNEQFF.

V usage is TRBV21-1 and J usage is TRBJ2-2; the table's D call TRBD2 went unverified against the DNA. TRBV21-1 has pseudogene status. This CDR3 region has 17 residues. CDR3 in amino acids: CASQRASGRTNTGELFF. DNA of the CDR3: TGTGCCTCTCAGCGGGCTAGCGGGAGGACTAACACCGGGGAGCTGTTTTTT.

The chain joins TRBV2 to TRBJ1-2; perhaps TRBD1 as D (5 bases). The CDR3 has 13 amino acids. Germline V gene lookup returns CDR1 SNHLY and CDR2 FYNNEI. V gave up 9 bases and J gave up 0 bases, with 11 bases separating them. CDR3 coding DNA: TGTGCCAGTACTCAGGGTCCTAACTATGGCTACACCTTC. It is translated as CASTQGPNYGYTF.

V is TRBV30 and J is TRBJ2-1, with a possible D match to TRBD1 (6 bases). From germline, CDR1 is GTSNPN and CDR2 SVGIG (reference sequence). The CDR3 runs to 13 residues. Trimming cost V 8 bases and J 0 bases, with 11 bases left between them. CDR3 DNA: TGTGCCGGCCGGGACAACTCCTACAATGAGCAGTTCTTC. Residues: CAGRDNSYNEQFF.

V usage is TRBV4-1 and J usage is TRBJ2-5; 13 positions match TRBD2. Germline loops: CDR1 MGHRA, CDR2 YSYEKL. V dropped 0 bases and J dropped 7; count of bases not matched to a gene: 8. The CDR3 length is 17 residues. CDR3 loop: CASSQEGTSGAGGTQYF. The CDR3 DNA follows: TGCGCCAGCAGCCAAGAGGGGACTAGCGGGGCCGGGGGGACCCAGTACTTC.

The chain employs TRBV5-1 and TRBJ2-3, with D maybe TRBD1 (8 bases). Trimming removed 3 bases at V and 6 bases at J, with 17 bases between. Germline loops: CDR1 SGHRS, CDR2 YFSETQ. CDR3 length: 15 residues. CDR3 protein: CASSSITGGEDTQYF. The CDR3 DNA follows: TGCGCCAGCAGCTCCATAACAGGGGGGGAGGATACGCAGTATTTT.

CDR3 sequence (DNA): TGTGCCAGCAGTCAGGGGAAGAACACTGAAGCTTTCTTT. This gives the protein CASSQGKNTEAFF. The chain joins TRBV6-5 to TRBJ1-1; TRBD1 might be the D (6 bases). The germline CDR1 and CDR2 sequences are MNHEY and SVGAGI. The CDR3 contains 13 residues. The ends were cut back, 5 bases at V and 1 base at J, with 8 bases in the middle.

This clone was seen more than once but under ten times. V is TRBV7-9 and J is TRBJ2-7, with D possibly matching TRBD2 (5 bases). V gave up 1 base and J gave up 8 bases, with 15 bases separating them. CDR3 size: 14 residues. CDR1 and CDR2 from the germline V gene are SEHNR and FQNEAQ (reference sequence). CDR3 nucleotide sequence: TGTGCCAGCAGCTTAGGTCCGGACTCGGGTAAGCAGTACTTC. Residues: CASSLGPDSGKQYF.

The genes are TRBV28 and TRBJ1-2; a weak D match, TRBD1 (5 bases). Trimming shortened V by 6 bases and J by 3 bases, and 14 bases separated the two germline ends. This CDR3 comprises 14 residues. Per the germline V gene, CDR1 is MDHEN and CDR2 is SYDVKM. CDR3 loop: CASSTPRDYYGYTF. CDR3 DNA: TGTGCCAGCAGCACACCCAGGGACTACTATGGCTACACCTTC.

V is TRBV11-2 and J is TRBJ2-7, with D perhaps matching TRBD1 (5 bases). The CDR3 runs 14 residues. Germline V CDR1 and CDR2: SGHAT, FQNNGV. Trimming took 5 bases from V and 7 from J, leaving 18 bases between them. The CDR3 sequence: CASSPQVNLMEQYF. The CDR3 nucleotides are TGTGCCAGCAGCCCACAGGTTAATCTAATGGAGCAGTACTTC.

The chain combines TRBV5-4 with TRBJ1-5; D not resolved. Germline V gene data show CDR1 as SGHNT and CDR2 as YYREEE (reference sequence). The CDR3 has 15 residues. The V end lost 4 bases, the J end lost 6 bases, and 17 bases lay between the germline ends. In nucleotides, the CDR3 is TGTGCCAGCAGCGCGGCGAGGGTGCTATGTCAGCCCCAGCATTTT. Protein: CASSAARVLCQPQHF.

The genes are TRBV15 and TRBJ2-1; 13 bases are shared with TRBD2. V was pared by 5 bases and J by 8 bases, with 6 bases of the junction left unmatched. Germline lookup yields CDR1 LNHNV and CDR2 YYDKDF (reference sequence). This CDR3 is built from 15 residues. This chain's CDR3 is CATSQTSGRLYEQFF. The CDR3 DNA reads as TGTGCCACCAGCCAGACTAGCGGGAGGCTTTATGAGCAGTTCTTC.

The V call is TRBV7-8, the J call TRBJ2-5, with D tentatively TRBD1 (6 bases). CDR1 and CDR2 (germline): SGHVS, FQNEAQ. This CDR3 is built from 13 residues. The V end was cut by 5 bases, the J end by 5 bases, with 12 bases between. The CDR3 loop reads CASSRGHSETQYF. The CDR3 DNA reads as TGTGCCAGCAGCCGGGGACATTCGGAGACCCAGTACTTC.

This chain joins TRBV9 and TRBJ2-2; the match to TRBD1 covers 7 bases. This CDR3 has 15 residues. Germline CDR1 reads SGDLS; CDR2 reads YYNGEE. V was clipped by 4 bases and J by 5 bases; unmatched bases: 8. This chain's CDR3 is CASSRQGWSTGELFF. DNA for the CDR3: TGTGCCAGCAGCAGACAGGGCTGGTCGACCGGGGAGCTGTTTTTT.

V usage is TRBV11-3 and J usage is TRBJ2-3, with a possible D match to TRBD2 (5 bases). Deletions cut 5 bases from V and 4 bases from J, with 10 bases between. The germline gives CDR1 SGHNT, CDR2 YENEEA. CDR3 length: 13 amino acids. This CDR3 is CASSESGPDTQYF. CDR3 in DNA: TGTGCCAGCAGCGAAAGCGGCCCAGATACGCAGTATTTT.

The sample holds one count of this clone. V and J are TRBV27 and TRBJ2-6; the match to TRBD2 covers 9 bases. Unmatched junction bases numbered 7, after V lost 4 bases and J lost 0 bases. Germline V gene sequence: CDR1 MNHEY, CDR2 SMNVEV (reference sequence). The length of the CDR3 is 18 residues. Written as DNA, the CDR3 is TGTGCCAGCAGTTCCACTAGCGGGCCCTTCTCTGGGGCCAACGTCCTGACTTTC. Translated: CASSSTSGPFSGANVLTF.

This chain uses TRBV29-1 with TRBJ2-5; the match to TRBD2 covers 7 bases. The CDR3 has 15 residues. V shed 8 bases and J 4 bases; nucleotides not matched to a gene: 16. Germline CDR1 is SQVTM and CDR2 is ANQGSEA. CDR3 nucleotide sequence: TGCAGCTACACCCCCGGTGGACTAGTTGGAGAGACCCAGTACTTC. Protein product: CSYTPGGLVGETQYF.

The rearrangement uses TRBV4-1 and TRBJ2-7; 8 positions agree with TRBD1. Germline V gene sequence: CDR1 MGHRA, CDR2 YSYEKL. The CDR3 loop spans 15 amino acids. With V trimmed by 6 bases and J by 5 bases, 12 bases remained unmatched. This CDR3 reads CASRRDPGQGDEQYF. The CDR3 DNA follows: TGCGCCAGCAGACGCGACCCCGGACAGGGTGACGAGCAGTACTTC.

This chain connects TRBV30 to TRBJ1-1, with 11 bases aligning to TRBD1. The CDR3 spans 13 residues. V lost 1 base and J lost 5; bases outside the gene matches: 0. Germline CDR1 reads GTSNPN; CDR2 reads SVGIG (reference sequence). The CDR3 protein is CAWSGDRGTEAFF. The CDR3, as DNA: TGTGCCTGGAGTGGGGACAGGGGGACTGAAGCTTTCTTT.

V and J are TRBV13 and TRBJ2-7; 8 bases line up with TRBD1. Germline V gene lookup returns CDR1 PRHDT and CDR2 FYEKMQ (reference sequence). The CDR3 is 16 amino acids. Germline trimming cut 2 bases from V and 7 bases from J; bases unmatched to any gene: 13. Here the CDR3 DNA reads TGTGCCAGCAGCTTATTCTTTAAGGACAGGGTGGGGGAGCAGTACTTC. Translating it yields CASSLFFKDRVGEQYF.

The chain employs TRBV19 and TRBJ2-7, with 9 bases that match TRBD1. CDR1 and CDR2 (germline): LNHDA, SQIVND (reference sequence). The CDR3 is 12 residues long. Trimming took 6 bases from V and 9 from J; bases not matched to a gene: 6. The CDR3 sequence is CASSRDRARQYF. The CDR3 DNA is TGTGCCAGTAGCCGGGACAGGGCGAGGCAGTACTTC.

The V call is TRBV3-1 (or the pseudogene TRBV3-2), the J call TRBJ2-5; 8 nucleotides match TRBD2. The CDR3 covers 14 residues. Germline V gene sequence: CDR1 LGHDT, CDR2 YNNKEL (reference sequence). Losses at the gene ends were 7 bases for V and 5 bases for J; bases not matched to a gene: 9. The CDR3 region is CASTRTSLRETQYF. The CDR3 DNA reads TGTGCCAGCACCCGGACTAGCTTAAGGGAGACCCAGTACTTC.

The chain recombines TRBV11-2 with TRBJ2-5; possibly TRBD2 for D (7 bases). Germline CDR1 reads SGHAT; CDR2 reads FQNNGV. The CDR3 length is 16 residues. The V end was cut by 4 bases, the J end by 1 base, with 16 bases between. The CDR3 is CASSSGGAGAQETQYF. CDR3 coding DNA: TGTGCCAGCAGCTCTGGGGGGGCGGGGGCCCAAGAGACCCAGTACTTC.

On this clone itself: At one end the junction does not follow the germline gene, possibly because of a read error. The chain joins TRBV28 to TRBJ2-4, with TRBD2 matching 11 bases. The CDR3 spans 17 residues. Germline lookup yields CDR1 MDHEN and CDR2 SYDVKM. CDR3 sequence (DNA): TGTGCCAGCAGCTTATCGACTAGCGGGGTAGCCAAAAACATTCAGTACTTC. It yields the protein CASSLSTSGVAKNIQYF. Full variable domain (rest looked up from reference TRBV28 and TRBJ2-4): DVKVTQSSRYLVKRTGEKVFLECVQDMDHENMFWYRQDPGLGLRLIYFSYDVKMKEKGDIPEGYSVSREKKERFSLILESASTNQTSMYLCASSLSTSGVAKNIQYFGAGTRLSVL.